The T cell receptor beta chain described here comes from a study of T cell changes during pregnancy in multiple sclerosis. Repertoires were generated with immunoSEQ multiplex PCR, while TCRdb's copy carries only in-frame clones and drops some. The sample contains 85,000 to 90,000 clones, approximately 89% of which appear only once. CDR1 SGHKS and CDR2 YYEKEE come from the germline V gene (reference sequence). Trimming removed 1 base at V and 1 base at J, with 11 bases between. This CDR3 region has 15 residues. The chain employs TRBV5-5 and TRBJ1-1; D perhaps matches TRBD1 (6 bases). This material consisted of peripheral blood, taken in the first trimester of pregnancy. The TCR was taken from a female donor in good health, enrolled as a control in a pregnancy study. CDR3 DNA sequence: TGTGCCAGCAGCTTGTATCAGGGGACGAACACTGAAGCTTTCTTT. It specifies CASSLYQGTNTEAFF.